These T cell receptor beta chains were read from a single sample in a study of T cells in Graves' hyperthyroidism and ophthalmopathy. TCRdb called the multiplex PCR reads again in MiXCR, with one record for every CDR3 protein. The sample comprises about 280,000 distinct CDR3 sequences, about 25% of which are singletons, and about a quarter rests with the top ten. Sequencing used blood. Receptor source: a man in his forties or fifties with Graves' hyperthyroidism that later progressed to Graves' ophthalmopathy. The CDR3 runs from the conserved cysteine through the conserved F or W. A D gene is named only where the DNA matches it firmly. A row's size may be missing; if present it is once, few, many or a size class.

clone_size d_call j_call v_call cdr3_aa cdr3_nt
many TRBD2 TRBJ2-7 TRBV24-1 CATSDPAGDRAEQYF TGTGCCACCAGTGATCCAGCGGGAGATAGGGCCGAGCAGTACTTC
. . TRBJ1-3 TRBV6-1 CASSIGTTSGNTIYF TGTGCCAGCAGTATAGGGACAACCTCTGGAAACACCATATATTTT
many TRBD2 TRBJ2-7 TRBV4-1 CASSQDETSGSGAYEQYF TGCGCCAGCAGCCAAGATGAGACTAGCGGGAGCGGCGCCTACGAGCAGTACTTC
. . TRBJ1-1 TRBV12-5 CASGLPTRRSTEAFF TGTGCTAGTGGTTTGCCCACCCGGAGGAGCACTGAAGCTTTCTTT
. . TRBJ2-5 TRBV19 CASSIEGLRAGGKETQYF TGTGCCAGTAGTATAGAAGGCCTACGGGCAGGGGGGAAAGAGACCCAGTACTTC
. . TRBJ1-1 TRBV12-5 CASGLSGARTEAFF TGTGCTAGTGGTTTGTCGGGGGCGCGAACTGAAGCTTTCTTT
. . TRBJ2-7 TRBV28 CASSLSDGTYEQYF TGTGCCAGCAGTTTAAGTGACGGAACCTACGAGCAGTACTTC
many . TRBJ1-1 TRBV6-5 CASSYSGTLTEAFF TGTGCCAGCAGTTACTCGGGGACCCTTACTGAAGCTTTCTTT
many TRBD2 TRBJ2-7 TRBV7-9 CASSRGLATYEQYF TGTGCCAGCAGCCGTGGACTAGCGACCTACGAGCAGTACTTC
many . TRBJ2-1 TRBV7-7 CASSPGRPTNNEQFF TGTGCTAGCAGCCCGGGACGTCCGACCAACAATGAGCAGTTCTTC
many TRBD1 TRBJ1-2 TRBV19 CASRTTGGNYGYTF TGTGCCAGTAGGACTACAGGGGGAAACTATGGCTACACCTTC
many TRBD1 TRBJ2-7 TRBV12-3/TRBV12-4 CASSLGRDRLSHEQYF TGTGCCAGCAGTTTGGGCCGGGACAGGTTATCGCACGAGCAGTACTTC
. . TRBJ2-7 TRBV11-2 CASSLDHRNYEQYF TGTGCCAGCAGCTTAGATCACAGAAACTACGAGCAGTACTTC
few . TRBJ2-7 TRBV7-3 CASSLTGAGLNEQYF TGTGCCAGCAGCTTAACTGGAGCAGGGTTGAACGAGCAGTACTTC
once . TRBJ2-6 TRBV11-3 CASSSPTGTASSGANVLTF TGTGCCAGCAGCTCCCCCACCGGGACGGCGAGCTCTGGGGCCAACGTCCTGACTTTC
. TRBD2 TRBJ2-5 TRBV7-3 CASSRTSGGAETQYF TGTGCCAGCAGCCGGACTAGCGGGGGGGCAGAGACCCAGTACTTC
. TRBD1 TRBJ1-1 TRBV6-1 CASSIAIRGGLTEAFF TGTGCCAGCAGCATAGCCATCAGGGGGGGGCTCACTGAAGCTTTCTTT
many . TRBJ2-5 TRBV15 CATSLGRGGETQYF TGTGCCACCAGCCTGGGAAGGGGGGGTGAGACCCAGTACTTC
many TRBD2 TRBJ2-7 TRBV14 CASSQVASGPYEQYF TGTGCCAGCAGCCAAGTGGCTAGCGGTCCCTACGAGCAGTACTTC
many TRBD2 TRBJ2-7 TRBV28 CASSLSLAGTYEQYF TGTGCCAGCAGTTTATCCCTAGCGGGAACCTACGAGCAGTACTTC
few TRBD1 TRBJ2-2 TRBV12-3/TRBV12-4 CASTLGTGNTGELFF TGTGCCAGCACACTAGGGACAGGGAACACCGGGGAGCTGTTTTTT
many TRBD1 TRBJ1-2 TRBV19 CASSIGQTGGLSGYTF TGTGCCAGTAGTATCGGGCAGACAGGGGGCCTCTCTGGCTACACCTTC
many TRBD2 TRBJ2-7 TRBV10-3 CAISPGFSGSYEQYF TGTGCCATCAGCCCCGGTTTTAGCGGGAGTTACGAGCAGTACTTC
many . TRBJ1-1 TRBV14 CASRPGAANTEAFF TGTGCCAGCAGGCCAGGGGCGGCGAACACTGAAGCTTTCTTT
many TRBD2 TRBJ2-5 TRBV20-1 CSARDGGPASGSRWETQYF TGCAGTGCTAGAGATGGGGGGCCCGCTAGCGGGAGTAGGTGGGAGACCCAGTACTTC
many . TRBJ1-1 TRBV12-3/TRBV12-4 CASRFWLGADTMNTEAFF TGCGCCAGCAGGTTTTGGCTAGGGGCGGATACTATGAACACTGAAGCTTTCTTT
many TRBD2 TRBJ2-7 TRBV25-1 CANTSGRGYEQYF TGTGCCAACACTAGCGGGAGGGGGTACGAGCAGTACTTC
many TRBD2 TRBJ2-7 TRBV2 CASRTGTSGIYEQYF TGTGCCAGCAGGACTGGGACTAGCGGCATCTACGAGCAGTACTTC
. TRBD2 TRBJ2-7 TRBV20-1 CSASPRLAGYEQYF TGCAGTGCTAGCCCCCGGCTAGCGGGATACGAGCAGTACTTC
many TRBD2 TRBJ2-7 TRBV4-2 CASSQALAGGPYEQYF TGTGCCAGCAGCCAAGCGCTAGCGGGAGGGCCCTACGAGCAGTACTTC
. . TRBJ1-5 TRBV6-2/TRBV6-3 CASSYLNSNQPQHF TGTGCCAGCAGTTACCTCAATAGCAATCAGCCCCAGCATTTT
many TRBD1 TRBJ1-3 TRBV11-2 CASGMTGTGNTIYF TGTGCCAGCGGGATGACAGGGACTGGAAACACCATATATTTT
many . TRBJ2-7 TRBV30 CAWSVRRTSYEQYF TGTGCCTGGAGTGTACGGCGGACCTCCTACGAGCAGTACTTC
many TRBD1 TRBJ2-7 TRBV6-2/TRBV6-3 CASSSKTGDLGRSSYEQYF TGTGCCAGCAGTTCCAAGACAGGGGACCTTGGAAGAAGCTCCTACGAGCAGTACTTC
. . TRBJ1-1 TRBV20-1 CSASGQRPNTEAFF TGCAGTGCTAGTGGGCAGAGACCGAACACTGAAGCTTTCTTT
many . TRBJ1-2 TRBV7-2 CASSAPGIGGYTF TGTGCCAGCAGCGCCCCAGGGATCGGTGGCTACACCTTC
many TRBD2 TRBJ2-7 TRBV6-2/TRBV6-3 CASSFQGLGRLKQYF TGTGCCAGCAGTTTTCAAGGACTAGGCCGCCTCAAGCAGTACTTC
few . TRBJ2-2 TRBV24-1 CATSSSKGDTGELFF TGTGCCACCTCCAGTTCAAAAGGGGACACCGGGGAGCTGTTTTTT
. . TRBJ2-7 TRBV12-3/TRBV12-4 CASSFGTGGEQYF TGTGCCAGCAGTTTCGGGACGGGTGGCGAGCAGTACTTC
. . TRBJ1-5 TRBV11-2 CASSLSFSGGNQPQHF TGTGCCAGCAGCTTATCCTTCTCGGGGGGCAATCAGCCCCAGCATTTT
many . TRBJ1-1 TRBV20-1 CSARDFLDTEAFF TGCAGTGCTAGAGATTTCCTCGACACTGAAGCTTTCTTT